This TCR beta chain was obtained from a study of CD8+CD57+ T cells in acquired aplastic anemia. The CDR3 is 17 amino acids. Trimming left V 4 bases short and J 0 bases short, with 15 bases between. The germline V gene encodes CDR1 SGHTA and CDR2 FQGNSA. Template material for TCR beta VDJ and CDR3 profiling consisted of genomic DNA. Via MiXCR, TCRdb re-called the reads, giving one row per CDR3 protein. The sample contains about 200,000 distinct CDR3 sequences, over 55% of which appear only once. Flow cytometry had shown expanded CD8+CD57+ cells in the patients chosen for sequencing. Blood samples were obtained from patients who had received no prior therapy.

The chain has TRBV7-2 and TRBJ2-2, with D hard to call. The receptor's source is a human donor with aplastic anemia. Sequenced input: sorted CD4+, CD8+, or CD8+CD57+ T cells (not recorded which) from PBMCs. The chain's CDR3 is CASSSASRNTNTGELFF. The CDR3 DNA sequence: TGTGCCAGCAGCTCAGCTTCGCGGAACACGAACACCGGGGAGCTGTTTTTT.